This TCR beta chain is drawn from a study of cytomegalovirus exposure and HLA in healthy donors. Broader study findings: No immune exposure information besides CMV serostatus was available.

A note on this clone: Its specificity is unknown.

The CDR3 has 15 amino acids. Germline lookup yields CDR1 KGHSH and CDR2 LQKENI. Between the trimmed V and J ends, which lost 0 bases and 7 bases, there was a span of 15 bases. A multiplex PCR was run with 60 Vbeta primers and 13 Jbeta primers. TCRdb keeps only in-frame clones here, not all; method: immunoSEQ multiplex PCR. The sample lists a few hundred thousand clones; around 77% were seen once. V usage is TRBV18 and J usage is TRBJ1-2; D is uncertain. The sample comprised PBMCs. This sequence was found in a woman in her 30s in good health and CMV-seronegative. The CDR3 reads CASSPPGGQEGGYTF. For the CDR3, the DNA is TGTGCCAGCTCACCACCCGGAGGGCAGGAAGGTGGCTACACCTTC. Filled out from reference TRBV18 and TRBJ1-2, the complete variable domain reads NAGVMQNPRHLVRRRGQEARLRCSPMKGHSHVYWYRQLPEEGLKFMVYLQKENIIDESGMPKERFSAEFPKEGPSILRIQQVVRGDSAAYFCASSPPGGQEGGYTFGSGTRLTVV.